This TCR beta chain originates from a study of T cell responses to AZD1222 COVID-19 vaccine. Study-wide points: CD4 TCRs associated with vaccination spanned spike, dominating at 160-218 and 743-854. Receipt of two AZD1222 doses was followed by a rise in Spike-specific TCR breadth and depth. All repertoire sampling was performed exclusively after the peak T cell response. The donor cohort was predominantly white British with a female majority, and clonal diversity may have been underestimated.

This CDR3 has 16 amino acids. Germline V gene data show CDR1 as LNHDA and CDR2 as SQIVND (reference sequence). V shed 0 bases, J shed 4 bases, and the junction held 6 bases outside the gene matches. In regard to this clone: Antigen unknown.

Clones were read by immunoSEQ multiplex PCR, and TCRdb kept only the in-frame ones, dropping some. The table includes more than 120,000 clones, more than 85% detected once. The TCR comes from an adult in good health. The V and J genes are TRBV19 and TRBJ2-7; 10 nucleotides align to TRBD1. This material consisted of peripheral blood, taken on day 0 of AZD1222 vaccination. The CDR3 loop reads CASSIDRQGARYEQYF. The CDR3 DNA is TGTGCCAGTAGTATAGATCGACAGGGGGCACGGTACGAGCAGTACTTC.